Shown below are 8 T cell receptor beta chains from a single sample sequenced in a study (dated by TCRdb to the early 2020s). Library generation was performed with the immunoSEQ multiplex PCR assay. In TCRdb, the immuneACCESS table is reduced to in-frame sequences with V and J assigned. These tables do not hold every clone; where another copy was compared, an unresolved V gene accounts for under half, and the others remain unexplained. This sample lists about 50,000 clones; over 85% were detected once. The ten largest clones represent about 11% of the sample. The material sequenced was PBMCs. The receptors here all came from a man aged 40-49 years with rheumatoid arthritis.

The chain carries TRBV7-8 and TRBJ2-1; D may be TRBD2 (5 bases). Looked up from germline, CDR1 is SGHVS and CDR2 is FQNEAQ. The CDR3 length is 16 residues. V was trimmed by 0 bases and J by 2 bases, leaving 11 bases between them. DNA of the CDR3: TGTGCCAGCAGCTTAGCAGGCCAGCGGACCTACAATGAGCAGTTCTTC. It is translated as CASSLAGQRTYNEQFF. Full variable domain (missing parts from reference TRBV7-8 and TRBJ2-1): GAGVSQSPRYKVAKRGQDVALRCDPISGHVSLFWYQQALGQGPEFLTYFQNEAQLDKSGLPSDRFFAERPEGSVSTLKIQRTQQEDSAVYLCASSLAGQRTYNEQFFGPGTRLTVL.

This rearrangement joins TRBV30 to TRBJ2-1; D is undetermined. The V gene lost 2 bases and the J gene lost 4 bases, with 12 bases spanning the gap. Germline lookup yields CDR1 GTSNPN and CDR2 SVGIG (reference sequence). The CDR3 totals 14 residues. The CDR3 is CAWSLGSSYNEQFF. The CDR3, as DNA: TGTGCCTGGAGTTTAGGGTCATCGTACAATGAGCAGTTCTTC.

The V and J genes are TRBV2 and TRBJ1-2; 8 bases are a match to TRBD1. The CDR3 length is 15 residues. Germline loops: CDR1 SNHLY, CDR2 FYNNEI. V was pared by 6 bases and J by 4 bases, with 10 bases of the junction left unmatched. CDR3: CASSSRTGYSYGYTF. The CDR3 bases are TGTGCCAGCAGCAGTCGGACAGGGTACAGCTATGGCTACACCTTC.

The chain links TRBV11-2 to TRBJ2-3, with TRBD2 matching over 13 bases. J gave up 3 bases and V 3 bases, and 9 bases lay outside the gene matches. CDR1 is SGHAT and CDR2 is FQNNGV in the germline V gene. The CDR3 consists of 18 residues. CDR3 DNA sequence: TGTGCCAGCAGCTTTTTGACTAGCGGGGGGTCGCGTACAGATACGCAGTATTTT. Its translation: CASSFLTSGGSRTDTQYF.

The chain has TRBV7-8 and TRBJ2-2; D gene uncertain. The V end lost 1 base, the J end lost 2 bases, and 8 bases lay between the germline ends. Per the germline V gene, CDR1 is SGHVS and CDR2 is FQNEAQ. The CDR3 runs to 15 residues. The chain's CDR3 is CASSLVGSNTGELFF. The CDR3 DNA follows: TGTGCCAGCAGCTTAGTAGGGTCAAACACCGGGGAGCTGTTTTTT. Complete variable domain (other parts from reference TRBV7-8 and TRBJ2-2): GAGVSQSPRYKVAKRGQDVALRCDPISGHVSLFWYQQALGQGPEFLTYFQNEAQLDKSGLPSDRFFAERPEGSVSTLKIQRTQQEDSAVYLCASSLVGSNTGELFFGEGSRLTVL.

This clone was seen a few times. The chain is built from TRBV5-1 and TRBJ1-5; perhaps TRBD1 as D (5 bases). The CDR3 extends over 15 amino acids. Trimming stripped 2 bases from V and 1 base from J, with 10 bases between. Germline V CDR1 and CDR2: SGHRS, YFSETQ. CDR3 DNA sequence: TGCGCCAGCAGCTTCAATGGGGCGAGCAATCAGCCCCAGCATTTT. Protein: CASSFNGASNQPQHF. Together with reference TRBV5-1 and TRBJ1-5, the CDR3 gives the full variable domain: KAGVTQTPRYLIKTRGQQVTLSCSPISGHRSVSWYQQTPGQGLQFLFEYFSETQRNKGNFPGRFSGRQFSNSRSEMNVSTLELGDSALYLCASSFNGASNQPQHFGDGTRLSIL.

The chain links TRBV7-2 to TRBJ1-5; no firm D call. V was clipped by 7 bases and J by 6 bases, with 13 bases between them. Germline CDR1 SGHTA, CDR2 FQGNSA. CDR3 length: 13 amino acids. The CDR3 region is CASTPGLGQPQHF. The DNA of the CDR3 is TGTGCCAGCACCCCAGGTTTGGGTCAGCCCCAGCATTTT.

This sequence joins TRBV2 and TRBJ2-7; D gene uncertain. The CDR3 runs to 11 residues. Germline CDR1 reads SNHLY; CDR2 reads FYNNEI. Trimming left V 4 bases short and J 9 bases short, with 10 bases between. This CDR3 is CASSALVGQYF. Here the CDR3 DNA reads TGTGCCAGCAGTGCTCTCGTCGGGCAGTACTTC.